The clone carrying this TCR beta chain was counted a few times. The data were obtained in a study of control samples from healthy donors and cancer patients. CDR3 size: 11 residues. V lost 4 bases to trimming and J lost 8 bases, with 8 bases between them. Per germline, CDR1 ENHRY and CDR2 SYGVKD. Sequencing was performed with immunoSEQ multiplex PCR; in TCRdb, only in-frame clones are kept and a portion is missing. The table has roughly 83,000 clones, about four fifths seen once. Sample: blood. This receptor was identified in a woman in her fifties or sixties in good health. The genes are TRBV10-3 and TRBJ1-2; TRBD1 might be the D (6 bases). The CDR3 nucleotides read TGTGCCATCAGTGCGACAGGCGGCTACACCTTC. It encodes CAISATGGYTF.